This T cell receptor (beta chain) came from a study of T cells after somatic rescue of genetic block. Libraries were prepared by immunoSEQ multiplex PCR; TCRdb keeps only in-frame clonotypes and omits some of them. The sample has some 70,000 clones; approximately 90% are singletons. This CDR3 is 16 amino acids long. From germline, CDR1 is SGHAT and CDR2 FQNNGV. V shed 6 bases and J shed 2 bases, with 17 bases lying between them. This clone was found a few times. The rearrangement links TRBV11-2 to TRBJ1-5; D perhaps matches TRBD1 (5 bases). The receptor was derived from a man under 40. The sequencing sample was made of peripheral blood mononuclear cells (PBMCs). The CDR3, as DNA: TGTGCCAGCAGTTACGGACAATTTGGTGGCAATCAGCCCCAGCATTTT. It yields the protein CASSYGQFGGNQPQHF.